This T cell receptor (beta chain) was retrieved from a study of CD8 T cells in ankylosing spondylitis. Study-wide results and limits: About 8 highly homologous variants made up a TCR beta motif, and this motif appeared characteristic of ankylosing spondylitis blood. Significant enrichment of disease-linked clones was reportedly seen in matched ankylosing spondylitis synovial fluid.

This clonotype was seen only a few times. As yet, its antigen is unknown. For TCR beta, libraries came from quantitative 5'-RACE with molecular barcodes. TCRdb passed the 5' RACE reads through MiXCR, listing each CDR3 protein once. Of under 150,000 distinct CDR3 sequences listed, about a sixth were seen once; the top ten hold 33%. The CDR3 sequence is 15 residues long. Trimming stripped 0 bases from V and 5 bases from J, with 16 bases between. CDR1 is SQVTM and CDR2 is ANQGSEA in the germline V gene. The sample was blood, either unsorted or a sorted T cell fraction (not recorded which). The receptor was isolated from a male donor with ankylosing spondylitis. This sequence joins TRBV29-1 and TRBJ1-1; a weak D match, TRBD1 (5 bases). CDR3 region: CSVEDLVTGGTEAFF. The CDR3 bases are TGCAGCGTTGAAGATCTGGTTACCGGGGGGACTGAAGCTTTCTTT.